Listed below are T cell receptor beta chains from one sample, sequenced in a study of cytomegalovirus exposure and HLA in healthy donors. The protocol was immunoSEQ multiplex PCR, while the TCRdb copy is restricted to in-frame clones and leaves out a portion. The sample contains a few hundred thousand clones, 80% to 90% of which appear only once. The sequenced sample was PBMCs. The receptors stem from a woman aged 18 to 35 in good health and CMV-seronegative. Each CDR3 is given with its conserved first and last residue. Fields, in order: V gene, J gene, clone size, D gene, CDR3 protein, CDR3 DNA. D genes are given only for firm matches. Clone size, where shown, is once, few, many, or a class for clones that have expanded.

TRBV10-1,TRBJ2-3,-,TRBD2,CASSLRTSGTDTQYF,TGCGCCAGCAGCCTTAGGACTAGCGGAACAGATACGCAGTATTTT
TRBV6-1,TRBJ1-5,-,TRBD1,CASSERGQGGLPQHF,TGTGCCAGCAGTGAACGGGGACAGGGGGGACTGCCCCAGCATTTT
TRBV5-4,TRBJ1-2,-,-,CASSLDRYGYTF,TGTGCCAGCAGCTTGGATCGCTATGGCTACACCTTC
TRBV4-3,TRBJ1-1,-,TRBD1,CASSQRRQGPNTEAFF,TGCGCCAGCAGCCAGCGAAGACAGGGACCGAACACTGAAGCTTTCTTT
TRBV2,TRBJ2-2,-,-,CASSDHGRGGTGELFF,TGTGCCAGCAGTGACCATGGGAGAGGAGGAACCGGGGAGCTGTTTTTT
TRBV29-1,TRBJ1-1,-,TRBD1,CSVEGQANTEAFF,TGCAGCGTTGAGGGACAGGCCAACACTGAAGCTTTCTTT
TRBV27,TRBJ1-5,-,-,CASSLSRAGDQPQHF,TGTGCCAGCAGTTTATCCCGGGCAGGGGATCAGCCCCAGCATTTT
TRBV4-3,TRBJ2-3,-,-,CASSPRRGMTDTQYF,TGCGCCAGCAGCCCCCGCAGGGGTATGACAGATACGCAGTATTTT
TRBV19,TRBJ2-3,-,TRBD2,CASGPGTRAYTDTQYF,TGTGCCAGTGGACCCGGGACTAGAGCCTACACAGATACGCAGTATTTT
TRBV27,TRBJ1-3,few,-,CASSRGQSGNTIYF,TGTGCCAGCAGTCGCGGACAGAGTGGAAACACCATATATTTT
TRBV11-2,TRBJ1-5,-,-,CASSLVWSSSNQPQHF,TGTGCCAGCAGCTTAGTTTGGTCGAGCAGCAATCAGCCCCAGCATTTT
TRBV4-3,TRBJ2-1,once,TRBD1,CASSQAGGLSYNEQFF,TGCGCCAGCAGCCAAGCAGGGGGTCTCTCCTACAATGAGCAGTTCTTC
TRBV27,TRBJ2-3,-,TRBD1,CASSPTRTGPSTDTQYF,TGTGCCAGCAGTCCGACCCGGACAGGGCCTAGCACAGATACGCAGTATTTT
TRBV28,TRBJ1-2,-,-,CASSLGGGTPHYGYTF,TGTGCCAGCAGTTTAGGGGGGGGCACTCCACACTATGGCTACACCTTC
TRBV2,TRBJ2-7,-,TRBD2,CASTLGTRLLNEQYF,TGTGCCAGCACCCTCGGGACTAGACTTTTGAACGAGCAGTACTTC
TRBV13,TRBJ2-1,-,TRBD2,CASRRTSGRWVLNEQFF,TGTGCCAGCAGGAGGACTAGCGGGAGGTGGGTGTTAAATGAGCAGTTCTTC
TRBV6-5,TRBJ2-7,-,TRBD2,CASRETSGRQYF,TGTGCCAGCAGGGAAACTAGCGGTCGGCAGTACTTC
TRBV19,TRBJ2-7,-,TRBD1,CASRTNPGQTYEQYF,TGTGCCAGTAGGACCAACCCGGGACAGACCTACGAGCAGTACTTC
TRBV7-2,TRBJ2-7,-,-,CASRGAPGYEQYF,TGTGCCAGCAGGGGGGCTCCTGGCTACGAGCAGTACTTC
TRBV11-2,TRBJ2-3,-,-,CASSQFVSTDTQYF,TGTGCCAGCAGTCAGTTCGTTAGCACAGATACGCAGTATTTT
TRBV6-4,TRBJ2-1,-,TRBD2,CASSDELAGVRRFF,TGTGCCAGCAGTGATGAACTAGCGGGAGTTCGGAGGTTCTTC
TRBV30,TRBJ2-1,-,TRBD2,CAWRGSGSYNEQFF,TGTGCCTGGAGAGGTAGCGGGAGTTACAATGAGCAGTTCTTC
TRBV14,TRBJ1-2,-,TRBD1,CASSPTGVFPYGYTF,TGTGCCAGCAGCCCCACAGGGGTCTTTCCCTATGGCTACACCTTC